Presented here are 13 T cell receptor beta chains from one specimen sequenced in a study of T cell responses to AZD1222 COVID-19 vaccine. Here immunoSEQ multiplex PCR was the method, and the copy in TCRdb shows in-frame clones only, minus some. The sample contains under 200,000 clones, roughly 92% of which appear only once. Material: peripheral blood, obtained on day 0 of AZD1222 vaccination. The receptors originated from an adult in good health.

The chain combines TRBV30 with TRBJ1-4, with a tentative D call TRBD1 (5 bases). V was cut by 2 bases and J by 7 bases, with 11 bases left in between. Germline values: CDR1 GTSNPN, CDR2 SVGIG (reference sequence). This CDR3 spans 13 amino acids. CDR3 loop: CAWSRNGGEKLFF. The CDR3 DNA sequence: TGTGCCTGGAGTCGGAACGGGGGTGAAAAACTGTTTTTT.

The chain combines TRBV7-9 with TRBJ1-4; D uncertain. Trimming shortened V by 1 base and J by 11 bases, and 8 bases separated the two germline ends. The CDR3 contains 12 residues. CDR1 is SEHNR and CDR2 is FQNEAQ in the germline V gene (reference sequence). CDR3 sequence reads: CASSLEVAKLFF. DNA for the CDR3: TGTGCCAGCAGCTTAGAGGTAGCTAAACTGTTTTTT.

The chain employs TRBV7-9 and TRBJ2-3, with D possibly being TRBD2 (5 bases). V was pared by 5 bases and J by 3 bases, with 12 bases between. Germline V gene sequence: CDR1 SEHNR, CDR2 FQNEAQ (reference sequence). The length of the CDR3 is 14 residues. The CDR3 region has the DNA TGTGCCAGCAGCCTCAAGGGAGCGACAGATACGCAGTATTTT. Amino acid sequence: CASSLKGATDTQYF.

Concerning this clone itself: The final CDR3 position lacks the conserved phenylalanine or tryptophan, pointing to a likely read error. Because the CDR3's place on the DNA is in doubt, the DNA is left out and the CDR3 is given as listed by TCRdb. This chain joins TRBV6-2 or TRBV6-3 and TRBJ2-3; the table names TRBD2, a call not compared with the DNA. Germline loops: CDR1 MNHEY, CDR2 SVGEGT. The CDR3 length equals 13 residues, ends included. The CDR3 loop is CASSYTGTSGQVG.

This rearrangement joins TRBV4-1 to TRBJ2-1; D is ambiguous. The CDR3 is 15 amino acids. From germline, CDR1 is MGHRA and CDR2 YSYEKL. Trimming removed 3 bases from V and 1 base from J, with 10 bases in between. DNA of the CDR3: TGCGCCAGCAGCCACGATAGCTTATCCTACAATGAGCAGTTCTTC. Translation: CASSHDSLSYNEQFF.

The rearrangement links TRBV10-1 to TRBJ1-3, with a weak D call TRBD1 (6 bases). This CDR3 spans 18 amino acids. With 1 base removed from V and 0 bases from J, the gap between germline ends came to 16 bases. Looked up from germline, CDR1 is WNHNN and CDR2 is SYGVQD (reference sequence). The CDR3 sequence is CASSEWRGGYSSGNTIYF. The CDR3 nucleotides read TGCGCCAGCAGTGAGTGGAGGGGGGGGTATTCCTCTGGAAACACCATATATTTT.

This rearrangement joins TRBV27 to TRBJ1-2, with a weak D call TRBD1 (5 bases). Deletions cut 5 bases from V and 7 bases from J, with 44 bases between. Germline V gives CDR1 MNHEY, CDR2 SMNVEV (reference sequence). The CDR3 spans 23 residues. The CDR3 DNA follows: TGTGCCAGCAGTCCCAACGGACCTCAGGTGACAGAGGGCACCTATATGGGAACCGGTGGCTACACCTTC. It is translated as CASSPNGPQVTEGTYMGTGGYTF.

V gene TRBV5-1 combines with J gene TRBJ1-2; TRBD1 matches at 8 bases. The CDR3 totals 14 residues. CDR1 is SGHRS, CDR2 YFSETQ, per germline. V dropped 0 bases and J dropped 8; count of bases not matched to a gene: 6. In nucleotides, the CDR3 is TGCGCCAGCAGCTTGGACAGGGGGATCAGGGGCTACACCTTC. Translated: CASSLDRGIRGYTF.

The CDR3 sequence: CATSRGSSTDTQYF. In DNA form, the CDR3 reads TGTGCCACCAGCAGAGGAAGCAGCACAGATACGCAGTATTTT. V usage is TRBV15 and J usage is TRBJ2-3; D is uncertain. Germline V lookup: CDR1 LNHNV, CDR2 YYDKDF (reference sequence). Between the trimmed V and J ends, which lost 1 base and 0 bases, there was a span of 5 bases. The length of the CDR3 is 14 residues.

The chain is built from TRBV2 and TRBJ2-6, with D unclear. This CDR3 spans 16 amino acids. The V gene's germline CDR1 is SNHLY and CDR2 FYNNEI. Trimming pared 4 bases from V and 0 bases from J, leaving 10 bases between. The CDR3 DNA follows: TGTGCCAGCAGTGGTCTGTCGGCCTCTGGGGCCAACGTCCTGACTTTC. It is translated as CASSGLSASGANVLTF. Full variable domain (rest looked up from reference TRBV2 and TRBJ2-6): EPEVTQTPSHQVTQMGQEVILRCVPISNHLYFYWYRQILGQKVEFLVSFYNNEISEKSEIFDDQFSVERPDGSNFTLKIRSTKLEDSAMYFCASSGLSASGANVLTFGAGSRLTVL.

This rearrangement joins TRBV20-1 to TRBJ1-2; no definite D call. The germline V gene encodes CDR1 DFQATT and CDR2 SNEGSKA (reference sequence). The CDR3 extends over 11 amino acids. In DNA, the CDR3 is TGCAGCTGTGAGGGTTGGGATGGCTACACCTTC. Translated: CSCEGWDGYTF.

This clone showed up just a few times. The identical CDR3 is also encoded by other nucleotide sequences in the sample. The J gene is TRBJ2-3, the V gene TRBV6-1, with TRBD2 matching 12 bases. The CDR3 is 15 residues long. CDR1 is MNHNS, CDR2 SASEGT, per germline. The ends lost 2 bases at V and 4 bases at J; junction bases unmatched: 1. The CDR3 region has the DNA TGTGCCAGCAGTGAACTAGCGGGGGGGCCAGATACGCAGTATTTT. This encodes CASSELAGGPDTQYF.

The chain is built from TRBV3-1 (or the pseudogene TRBV3-2) and TRBJ2-1; 7 bases map to TRBD2. The CDR3 sequence is 13 residues long. V dropped 4 bases and J dropped 6; count of bases not matched to a gene: 3. CDR1 and CDR2 from the germline V gene are LGHDT and YNNKEL (reference sequence). Here the CDR3 reads CASSLGGSNEQFF. CDR3 bases: TGTGCCAGCAGCCTTGGCGGGAGCAATGAGCAGTTCTTC.